The clone carrying this T cell receptor beta chain was seen more than once but under ten times. As yet, its antigen is unknown. Treatment described: roughly 10-day PBMC culture with coronavirus spike peptide pools or control peptides (ViraFEST assay). These CD4+ T cells came from roughly eleven-day cultures by negative selection. The data originate from a study of vaccination and CD4 T cells after COVID-19. Study-wide context: Control cultures were supplied with a CEFX pool, an HIV-1 Nef pool, or no peptide at all.

The Oncomine TCR Beta short-read assay sequenced DNA from cultured CD4+ T cells. TCRdb ran MiXCR on the PCR reads and lists one entry per CDR3 protein. The table lists 13,000 to 15,000 distinct CDR3 sequences, approximately 40% of them singletons, with 8.5% to 12% in the top ten. Study-level results: Among convalescent patients, a median about 83% of reactive clones emerged only after vaccination.

V dropped 2 bases and J dropped 3 bases, with 11 bases sitting between them. This CDR3 is 15 amino acids long. Germline V lookup: CDR1 SGHAT, CDR2 FQNNGV. Material for sequencing was CD4+ T cells from blood, cultured in vitro. V usage is TRBV11-2 and J usage is TRBJ1-5; perhaps TRBD1 as D (5 bases). This receptor was obtained from a human donor who had recovered from COVID-19. This chain's CDR3 is CASSLKAGINQPQHF. CDR3 nucleotide sequence: TGTGCCAGCAGCTTAAAGGCAGGGATCAATCAGCCCCAGCATTTT.